The clone carrying this T cell receptor beta chain was seen once. Its antigen is as yet unknown. These data are taken from a study of graft-versus-host responses after intestinal transplantation. Repertoires were generated with immunoSEQ multiplex PCR, while TCRdb's copy carries only in-frame clones and drops some. The table has 150,000 or so clones, around nine tenths seen once; the top ten hold around 0.19%. This CDR3 comprises 15 residues. Germline V CDR1 and CDR2: MDHEN, SYDVKM. Between the trimmed V and J ends, which lost 9 bases and 8 bases, there was a span of 20 bases. Sample: unstimulated CD4+ T cells sorted from spleen or lymph node cells, taken before intestinal transplant. This clonotype was sampled from a human donor who received an intestinal transplant. The chain uses TRBV28 and TRBJ1-6; the D is unclear. In DNA, the CDR3 is TGTGCCAGTATTGATTCAAGGGTTTTTGATTCACCCCTCCACTTT. It translates to CASIDSRVFDSPLHF. The whole variable domain, remainder taken from reference TRBV28 and TRBJ1-6, is DVKVTQSSRYLVKRTGEKVFLECVQDMDHENMFWYRQDPGLGLRLIYFSYDVKMKEKGDIPEGYSVSREKKERFSLILESASTNQTSMYLCASIDSRVFDSPLHFGNGTRLTVT.